The rows below give T cell receptor beta chains drawn from one sample of a study of CD8 T cells in ankylosing spondylitis. TCRdb used MiXCR to reprocess the 5' RACE reads, holding one entry per CDR3 protein. The sample carries around 130,000 distinct CDR3 sequences, approximately 10% recorded once. Sequences were obtained from blood, either unsorted or a sorted T cell fraction (not recorded which). All receptors derive from a male donor with ankylosing spondylitis or in good health (not recorded which). Each CDR3 is given with its conserved first and last residue. D genes are given only for firm matches. Clone size is not always given. Where it is, it says once, few, many or a class for expanded clones.

clone size,J gene,V gene,D gene,CDR3 DNA,CDR3 protein
few,TRBJ2-1,TRBV20-1,-,TGCAGTGTAACCCCTTTCCGCGACAATGAGCAGTTCTTC,CSVTPFRDNEQFF
many,TRBJ2-3,TRBV15,-,TGTGCCACCAGCAGAGGCGGATTAGATACGCAGTATTTT,CATSRGGLDTQYF
many,TRBJ2-3,TRBV12-3/TRBV12-4,TRBD1,TGTGCCAGCAGTTGGGGGACAGACACAGATACGCAGTATTTT,CASSWGTDTDTQYF
few,TRBJ1-2,TRBV20-1,TRBD1,TGCAGTGCCGGGGGTGGGACAGGCCCCTATGGCTACACCTTC,CSAGGGTGPYGYTF
many,TRBJ2-7,TRBV7-2,TRBD2,TGTGCCAGCAGCATGCCTAGCGGGATCGAGCAGTACTTC,CASSMPSGIEQYF
few,TRBJ2-1,TRBV7-2,TRBD2,TGTGCCAGCAGCCGAAGCTCTAGCGGGGGTGACAATGAGCAGTTCTTC,CASSRSSSGGDNEQFF
many,TRBJ1-6,TRBV20-1,-,TGCAGTGCTACAGGGAACAGAGTTTCACCCCTCCACTTT,CSATGNRVSPLHF
many,TRBJ1-4,TRBV20-1,-,TGCAGTGCCCGAGAACAAAGGACCGACAATGAAAAACTGTTTTTT,CSAREQRTDNEKLFF
many,TRBJ2-7,TRBV5-5,TRBD2,TGTGCCAGCAGCTTGGCTGTAGCGGGAGGACAGCCCTACGAGCAGTACTTC,CASSLAVAGGQPYEQYF
few,TRBJ2-3,TRBV18,-,TGTGCCAGCTCACCAATGATAGCGGCAGATACGCAGTATTTT,CASSPMIAADTQYF
many,TRBJ2-7,TRBV7-8,-,TGTGCCAGCAGCTCCCCCGGGGCTAAACGGGGTGGCGAGCAGTACTTC,CASSSPGAKRGGEQYF
many,TRBJ2-1,TRBV12-3/TRBV12-4,-,TGTGCCAGCAGTCGGCAGGGTTTCGGTGAGCAGTTCTTC,CASSRQGFGEQFF
-,TRBJ2-7,TRBV6-1,-,TGTGCCAGCAGGGGAGGGGGGAACTTCTACGAGCAGTACTTC,CASRGGGNFYEQYF
few,TRBJ2-3,TRBV7-2,TRBD2,TGTGCCAGCGGACTAGCGAAACCGATGGATACGCAGTATTTT,CASGLAKPMDTQYF
many,TRBJ2-7,TRBV9,TRBD1,TGTGCCAGCAGCGCCGGGACAGTCCAGCCGCAGTACTTC,CASSAGTVQPQYF
few,TRBJ2-3,TRBV2,TRBD2,TGTGCCACCTTCCGGACTAGCGACACAGATACGCAGTATTTT,CATFRTSDTDTQYF
many,TRBJ2-2,TRBV12-5,-,TGTGCTACCGCCAGGGACACCGGGGAGCTGTTTTTT,CATARDTGELFF
many,TRBJ1-2,TRBV5-1,-,TGCGCCAGCAGCTCCGGGGACGGAATATCCTATGGCTACACCTTC,CASSSGDGISYGYTF
many,TRBJ2-1,TRBV29-1,-,TGCAGCGTTGAACGCGGGGTCTCCTACAATGAGCAGTTCTTC,CSVERGVSYNEQFF
many,TRBJ2-7,TRBV12-3/TRBV12-4,TRBD2,TGTGCCAGCAGTTTAAGACTAGCGACAGTTGGGGAGCAGTACTTC,CASSLRLATVGEQYF
many,TRBJ2-1,TRBV20-1,-,TGCAGTGCGCCCACTAGACTATACAATGAGCAGTTCTTC,CSAPTRLYNEQFF
-,TRBJ2-7,TRBV12-3/TRBV12-4,-,TGTGCCAGCAGACTCTTGGGGGGTTACGAGCAGTACTTC,CASRLLGGYEQYF
few,TRBJ2-1,TRBV5-1,-,TGCGCCAGCAGCGAATACAATGAGCAGTTCTTC,CASSEYNEQFF
many,TRBJ1-1,TRBV7-3,-,TGTGCCAGCAGCTTAAACCCTGACACTGAAGCTTTCTTT,CASSLNPDTEAFF
many,TRBJ2-2,TRBV10-3,-,TGTGCCACCCGGGAAGGGGCTGGAATCGGGGAGCTGTTTTTT,CATREGAGIGELFF
many,TRBJ2-1,TRBV29-1,TRBD2,TGCAGCGTTGGAAGACTAGCGGGAGGGCCTTTGAATGAGCAGTTCTTC,CSVGRLAGGPLNEQFF
many,TRBJ2-7,TRBV6-2/TRBV6-3,TRBD1,TGTGCCAGCAAAGGCTCCTACGGGACAGGGGACGAGCAGTACTTC,CASKGSYGTGDEQYF
many,TRBJ1-6,TRBV20-1,TRBD1,TGCAGTGTGCGTACCGGGACAGGGGTTAATTCACCCCTCCACTTT,CSVRTGTGVNSPLHF
many,TRBJ2-3,TRBV20-1,-,TGCAGTGCTAGGGGGTTAGGCACAGATACGCAGTATTTT,CSARGLGTDTQYF
-,TRBJ2-5,TRBV20-1,-,TGCATTGCTAGAGATCTGGGGTGGGGAGAGACCCAGTACTTC,CIARDLGWGETQYF
many,TRBJ2-2,TRBV2,TRBD1,TGTGCCAGCAGTGAAGACAGGGGGAACACCGGGGAGCTGTTTTTT,CASSEDRGNTGELFF
few,TRBJ2-7,TRBV5-6,TRBD1,TGTGCCAGCAGCGCGAGGACAGGGGGGCCCTACGAGCAGTACTTC,CASSARTGGPYEQYF
few,TRBJ1-1,TRBV6-5,-,TGTGCCAGCAGTTACTCTTTAGCCTCGACATTAGTGAACACTGAAGCTTTCTTT,CASSYSLASTLVNTEAFF
-,TRBJ1-2,TRBV28,TRBD1,TGTGCCAGCAGAACAGGGGGTTATGGCTACACCTTC,CASRTGGYGYTF
few,TRBJ2-5,TRBV28,TRBD1,TGTGCCAGCAGTTCGTGGACAGGGGACCAGACCCAGTACTTC,CASSSWTGDQTQYF
many,TRBJ2-5,TRBV18,-,TGTGCCAGCTCACCAGGGCGCCAAGAGACCCAGTACTTC,CASSPGRQETQYF
-,TRBJ1-5,TRBV12-3/TRBV12-4,TRBD1,TGTGCCAGCAGTTTATCCCGGACAGGATTGGTCCAGCCCCAGCATTTT,CASSLSRTGLVQPQHF
many,TRBJ1-2,TRBV4-3,TRBD1,TGCGCCAGCAGCCAAGATTCAGGGGGCCTCACCTTCTATGGCTACACCTTC,CASSQDSGGLTFYGYTF
-,TRBJ2-1,TRBV11-2,TRBD2,TGTGCCAGCAGATCGGGGGGTGGGACCTACAATGAGCAGTTCTTC,CASRSGGGTYNEQFF